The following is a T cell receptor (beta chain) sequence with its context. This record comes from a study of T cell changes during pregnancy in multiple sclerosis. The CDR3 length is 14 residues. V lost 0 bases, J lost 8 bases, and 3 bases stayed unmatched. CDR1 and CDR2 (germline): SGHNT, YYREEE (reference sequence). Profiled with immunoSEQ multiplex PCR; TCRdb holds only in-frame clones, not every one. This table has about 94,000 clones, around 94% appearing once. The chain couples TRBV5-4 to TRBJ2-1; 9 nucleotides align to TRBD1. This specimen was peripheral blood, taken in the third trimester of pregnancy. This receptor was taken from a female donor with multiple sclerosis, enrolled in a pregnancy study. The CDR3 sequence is CASSLGDRDHEQFF. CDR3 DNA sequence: TGTGCCAGCAGCTTGGGGGACAGGGACCATGAGCAGTTCTTC.